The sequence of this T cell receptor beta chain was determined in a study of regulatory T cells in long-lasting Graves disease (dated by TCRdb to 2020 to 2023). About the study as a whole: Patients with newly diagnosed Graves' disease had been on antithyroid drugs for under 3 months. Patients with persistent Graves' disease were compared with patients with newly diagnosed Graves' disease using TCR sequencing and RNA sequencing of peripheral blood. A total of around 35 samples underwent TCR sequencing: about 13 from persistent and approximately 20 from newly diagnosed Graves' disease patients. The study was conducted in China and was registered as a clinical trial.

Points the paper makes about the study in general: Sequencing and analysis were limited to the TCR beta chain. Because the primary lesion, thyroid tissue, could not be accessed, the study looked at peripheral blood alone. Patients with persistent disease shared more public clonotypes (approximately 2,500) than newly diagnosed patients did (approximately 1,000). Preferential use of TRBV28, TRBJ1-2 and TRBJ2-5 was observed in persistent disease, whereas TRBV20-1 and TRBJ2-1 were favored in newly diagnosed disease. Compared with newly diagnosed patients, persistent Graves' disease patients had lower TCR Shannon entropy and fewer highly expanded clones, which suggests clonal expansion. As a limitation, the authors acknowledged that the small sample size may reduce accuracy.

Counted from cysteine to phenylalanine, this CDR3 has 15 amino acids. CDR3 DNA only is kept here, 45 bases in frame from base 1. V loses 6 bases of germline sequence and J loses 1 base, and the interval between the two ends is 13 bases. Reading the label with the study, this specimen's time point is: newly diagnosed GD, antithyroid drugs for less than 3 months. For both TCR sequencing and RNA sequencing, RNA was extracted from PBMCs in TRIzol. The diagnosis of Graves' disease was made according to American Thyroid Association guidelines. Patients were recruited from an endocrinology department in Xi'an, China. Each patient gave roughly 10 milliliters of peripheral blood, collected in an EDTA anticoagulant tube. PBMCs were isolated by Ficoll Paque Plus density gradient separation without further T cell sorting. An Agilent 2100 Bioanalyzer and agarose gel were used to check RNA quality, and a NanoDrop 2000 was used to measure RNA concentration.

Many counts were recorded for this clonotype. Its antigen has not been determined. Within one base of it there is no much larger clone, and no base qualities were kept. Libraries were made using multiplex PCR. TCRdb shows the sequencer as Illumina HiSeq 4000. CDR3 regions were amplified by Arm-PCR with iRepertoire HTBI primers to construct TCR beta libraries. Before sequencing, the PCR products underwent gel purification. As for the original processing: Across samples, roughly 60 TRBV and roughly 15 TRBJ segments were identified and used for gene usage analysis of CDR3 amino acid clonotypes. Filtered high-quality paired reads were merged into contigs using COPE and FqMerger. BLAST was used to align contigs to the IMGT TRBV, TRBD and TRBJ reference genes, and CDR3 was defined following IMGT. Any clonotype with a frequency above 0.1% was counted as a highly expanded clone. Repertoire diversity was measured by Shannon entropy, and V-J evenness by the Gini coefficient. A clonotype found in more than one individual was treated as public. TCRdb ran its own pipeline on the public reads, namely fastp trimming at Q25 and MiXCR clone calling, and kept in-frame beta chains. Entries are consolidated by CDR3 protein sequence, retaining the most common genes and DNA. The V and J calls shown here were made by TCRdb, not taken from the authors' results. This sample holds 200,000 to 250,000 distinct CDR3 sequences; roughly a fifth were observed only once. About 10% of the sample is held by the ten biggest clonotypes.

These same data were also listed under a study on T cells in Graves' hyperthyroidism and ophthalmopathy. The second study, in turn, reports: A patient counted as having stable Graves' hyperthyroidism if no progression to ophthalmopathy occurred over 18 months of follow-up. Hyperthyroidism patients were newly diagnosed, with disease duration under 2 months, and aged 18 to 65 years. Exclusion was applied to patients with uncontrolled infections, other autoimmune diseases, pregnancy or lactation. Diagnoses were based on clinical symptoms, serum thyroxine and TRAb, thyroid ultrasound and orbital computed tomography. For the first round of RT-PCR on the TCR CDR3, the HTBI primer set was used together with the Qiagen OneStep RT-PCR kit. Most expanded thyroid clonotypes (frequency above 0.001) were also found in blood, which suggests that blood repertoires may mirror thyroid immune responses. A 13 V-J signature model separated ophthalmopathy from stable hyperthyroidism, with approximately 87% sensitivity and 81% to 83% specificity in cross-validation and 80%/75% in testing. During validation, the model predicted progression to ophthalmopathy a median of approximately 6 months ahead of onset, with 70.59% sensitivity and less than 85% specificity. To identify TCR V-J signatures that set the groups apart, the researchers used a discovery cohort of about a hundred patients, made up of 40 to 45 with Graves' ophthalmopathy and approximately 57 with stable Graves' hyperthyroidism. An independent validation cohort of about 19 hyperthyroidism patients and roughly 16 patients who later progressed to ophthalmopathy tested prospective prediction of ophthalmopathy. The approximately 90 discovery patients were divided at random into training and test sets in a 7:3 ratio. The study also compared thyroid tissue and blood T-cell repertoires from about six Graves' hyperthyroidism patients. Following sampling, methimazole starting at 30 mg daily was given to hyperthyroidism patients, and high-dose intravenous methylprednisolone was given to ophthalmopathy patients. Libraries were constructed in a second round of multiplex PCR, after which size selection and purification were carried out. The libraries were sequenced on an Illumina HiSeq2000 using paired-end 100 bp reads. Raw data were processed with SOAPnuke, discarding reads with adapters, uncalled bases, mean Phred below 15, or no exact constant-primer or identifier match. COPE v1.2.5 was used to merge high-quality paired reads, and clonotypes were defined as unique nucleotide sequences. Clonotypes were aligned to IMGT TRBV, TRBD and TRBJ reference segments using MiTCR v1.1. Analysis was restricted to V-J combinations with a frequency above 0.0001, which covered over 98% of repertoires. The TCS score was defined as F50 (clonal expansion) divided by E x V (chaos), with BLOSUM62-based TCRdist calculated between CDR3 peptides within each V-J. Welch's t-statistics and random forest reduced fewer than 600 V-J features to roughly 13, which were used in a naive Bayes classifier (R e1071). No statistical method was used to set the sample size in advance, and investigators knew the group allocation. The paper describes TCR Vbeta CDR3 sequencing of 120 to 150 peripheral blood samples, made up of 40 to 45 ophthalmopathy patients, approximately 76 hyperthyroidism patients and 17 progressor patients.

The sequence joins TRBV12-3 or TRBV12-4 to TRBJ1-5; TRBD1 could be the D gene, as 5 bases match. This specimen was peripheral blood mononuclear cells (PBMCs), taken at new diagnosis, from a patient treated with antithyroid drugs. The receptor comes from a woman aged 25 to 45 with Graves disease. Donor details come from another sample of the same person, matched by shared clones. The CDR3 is CASRTEGLSNQPQHF. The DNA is TGTGCCAGCAGAACTGAGGGACTGAGCAATCAGCCCCAGCATTTT.